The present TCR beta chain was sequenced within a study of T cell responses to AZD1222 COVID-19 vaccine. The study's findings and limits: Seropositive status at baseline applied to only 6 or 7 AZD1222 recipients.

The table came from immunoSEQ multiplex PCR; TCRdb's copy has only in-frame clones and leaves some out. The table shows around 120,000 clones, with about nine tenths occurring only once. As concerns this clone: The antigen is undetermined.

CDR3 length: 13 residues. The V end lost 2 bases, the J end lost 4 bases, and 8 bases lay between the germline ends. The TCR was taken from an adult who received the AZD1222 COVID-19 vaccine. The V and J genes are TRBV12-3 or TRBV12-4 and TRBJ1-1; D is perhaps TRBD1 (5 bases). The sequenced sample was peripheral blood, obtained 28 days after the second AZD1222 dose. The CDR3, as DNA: TGTGCCAGCAGTTTACAGGGCGGCACTGAAGCTTTCTTT. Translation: CASSLQGGTEAFF.